One and the same sample provided the 19 T cell receptor beta chains below, sequenced in a study of T-cell memory formation after mild COVID-19. TCRdb used MiXCR to reprocess the 5' RACE reads, holding one entry per CDR3 protein. Counted here are around 250,000 distinct CDR3 sequences, approximately 9% occurring once; the ten biggest clones make up more than 20%. Sequencing input: PBMCs or a T cell subset sorted from them (not recorded which). These TCRs come from a man aged 18 to 30 who had mild COVID-19 (a few samples of this study predate the infection). Cell type and time point are not known.

This clonotype was seen a handful of times. The chain links TRBV20-1 to TRBJ1-5; D gene unclear. Trimming stripped 3 bases from V and 5 bases from J, with 11 bases between. The CDR3 spans 13 residues. The germline V gene encodes CDR1 DFQATT and CDR2 SNEGSKA (reference sequence). CDR3 protein: CSASDRTHQPQHF. In nucleotides, the CDR3 is TGCAGTGCTAGTGACCGAACCCATCAGCCCCAGCATTTT.

This clonotype came up a few times. The chain employs TRBV5-1 and TRBJ1-1; 8 bases line up with TRBD1. This CDR3 spans 14 amino acids. The germline V gene encodes CDR1 SGHRS and CDR2 YFSETQ. V trimming: 4 bases; J trimming: 0 bases; junction bases outside the gene matches: 2. The CDR3 region is CASSMDRVNTEAFF. The CDR3, as DNA: TGCGCCAGCAGCATGGACAGGGTGAACACTGAAGCTTTCTTT.

This clonotype showed up many times. The chain has TRBV11-1 and TRBJ2-6; D remains ambiguous. V dropped 4 bases and J dropped 0 bases, with 13 bases sitting between them. From germline, CDR1 is SGHAT and CDR2 FQDESV (reference sequence). There are 17 residues in the CDR3. This CDR3 reads CASSSFQYGSGANVLTF. DNA for the CDR3: TGTGCCAGCAGCTCCTTCCAGTACGGCTCTGGGGCCAACGTCCTGACTTTC.

This clonotype came up a few times. The chain links TRBV11-2 to TRBJ1-1; 11 bases are shared with TRBD1. CDR3 length: 18 amino acids. The germline V gene encodes CDR1 SGHAT and CDR2 FQNNGV. Losses at the gene ends were 0 bases for V and 2 bases for J; bases not matched to a gene: 8. Here the CDR3 reads CASSLDFGTGGDNTEAFF. The CDR3 DNA is TGTGCCAGCAGCTTAGACTTCGGGACAGGGGGGGACAACACTGAAGCTTTCTTT.

The table lists this clonotype with many counts. CDR3 in amino acids: CASSPSVREKLFF. The DNA of the CDR3 is TGTGCCAGCAGTCCTTCTGTTCGCGAAAAACTGTTTTTT. The chain is built from TRBV12-3 or TRBV12-4 and TRBJ1-4, with unresolved D. This CDR3 comprises 13 residues. Trimming pared 5 bases from V and 8 bases from J, leaving 12 bases between.

This rearrangement joins TRBV9 to TRBJ1-3; D is uncertain. This CDR3 is built from 14 residues. The germline gives CDR1 SGDLS, CDR2 YYNGEE. Trimming took 4 bases from V and 11 from J, leaving 19 bases between them. Written as DNA, the CDR3 is TGTGCCAGCAGCCCGAGGACGCTCCCTGAGGCCATATATTTT. This translates into CASSPRTLPEAIYF.

There are a few counts of this clonotype. The chain employs TRBV7-2 and TRBJ2-3; 8 bases fit TRBD2. The CDR3 totals 15 residues. Per the germline V gene, CDR1 is SGHTA and CDR2 is FQGNSA. The trim removed 6 bases at V and 2 bases at J, leaving 7 bases unmatched. CDR3 protein: CASRRSSGSTDTQYF. Written as DNA, the CDR3 is TGTGCCAGCAGGCGATCTAGCGGGTCCACAGATACGCAGTATTTT.

In this sample, this clonotype turned up a few times. This chain joins TRBV6-2 or TRBV6-3 and TRBJ2-7, with no clear D. V was trimmed by 6 bases and J by 0 bases, leaving 21 bases between them. Germline values: CDR1 MNHEY, CDR2 SVGEGT. This CDR3 region has 17 residues. The CDR3 sequence: CASRFRALLSSSYEQYF. The CDR3 DNA sequence: TGTGCCAGCAGATTCCGGGCCTTGTTGAGTTCCTCCTACGAGCAGTACTTC.

The rearrangement uses TRBV24-1 and TRBJ2-1, with 7 bases fitting TRBD1. The CDR3 has 18 residues. V was pared by 3 bases and J by 0 bases, with 10 bases of the junction left unmatched. The germline gives CDR1 KGHDR, CDR2 SFDVKD. The DNA for the CDR3 is TGTGCCACCAGTGATCGCGCACCTGACAGGGTCTCCTACAATGAGCAGTTCTTC. As protein: CATSDRAPDRVSYNEQFF.

In this sample, this clonotype turned up many times. The chain carries TRBV5-5 and TRBJ2-2; 9 bases line up with TRBD1. Looked up from germline, CDR1 is SGHKS and CDR2 is YYEKEE (reference sequence). The CDR3 is 15 residues long. J gave up 8 bases and V 0 bases, and 5 bases lay outside the gene matches. CDR3 sequence reads: CASSLADRGSGELFF. CDR3 bases: TGTGCCAGCAGCTTGGCGGACAGGGGATCGGGGGAGCTGTTTTTT.

This chain uses TRBV3-1 with TRBJ1-1; D unresolved. CDR3 size: 16 residues. Trimming pared 1 base from V and 5 bases from J, leaving 17 bases between. Germline lookup yields CDR1 LGHDT and CDR2 YNNKEL (reference sequence). In nucleotides, the CDR3 is TGTGCCAGCAGCCAAGTAGTCGCCTCGCAGAGAACTGAAGCTTTCTTT. It encodes CASSQVVASQRTEAFF.

Regarding this clonotype: One end of the junction does not line up with germline, which may come from a read error. The V and J genes are TRBV20-1 and TRBJ2-2; possible D gene TRBD1, 6 bases. Germline loops: CDR1 DFQATT, CDR2 SNEGSKA (reference sequence). The CDR3 length is 15 residues. CDR3 bases: TGCAGTGCTAGAGATCAGGGCAGGGGACCCGGGGAGCTGATTTTT. This gives the protein CSARDQGRGPGELIF.

The V and J genes are TRBV7-2 and TRBJ2-5, with 8 nucleotides matching TRBD1. The CDR3 spans 15 residues. Per germline, CDR1 SGHTA and CDR2 FQGNSA. J lost 2 bases, V lost 8 bases, and 10 bases had no gene match. The CDR3 sequence is CASGGQGTSQETQYF. In DNA, the CDR3 is TGTGCCAGCGGCGGACAGGGTACTTCACAAGAGACCCAGTACTTC.

The DNA of the CDR3 is TGCGCCAGCAGCCAAGGGCTAAAGGCAGGGGGCTTTAATTCACCCCTCCACTTT. Translation gives CASSQGLKAGGFNSPLHF. The V gene is TRBV4-1, the J gene TRBJ1-6; TRBD1 matches 8 bases. This CDR3 is built from 18 residues. Germline trimming cut 1 base from V and 6 bases from J; bases unmatched to any gene: 11. CDR1 and CDR2 (germline): MGHRA, YSYEKL.

This clonotype was found a few times. V is TRBV4-3 and J is TRBJ2-5; 15 nucleotides agree with TRBD2. CDR3 size: 20 residues. V trimming: 1 base; J trimming: 3 bases; junction bases outside the gene matches: 12. Germline CDR1 is LGHNA and CDR2 is YSLEER. CDR3 sequence reads: CASSQVPPGLAGGPEETQYF. CDR3 DNA sequence: TGCGCCAGCAGCCAAGTTCCACCGGGACTAGCGGGGGGTCCCGAAGAGACCCAGTACTTC.

The chain employs TRBV29-1 and TRBJ2-3, with a weak D call TRBD2 (6 bases). The germline CDR1 and CDR2 sequences are SQVTM and ANQGSEA. This CDR3 region has 13 residues. The V and J ends lost 6 bases and 8 bases respectively, with 18 bases between them. CDR3 in amino acids: CSVLAPDPPTQYF. CDR3 nucleotide sequence: TGCAGCGTACTAGCCCCTGACCCCCCTACGCAGTATTTT.

The chain joins TRBV7-2 to TRBJ2-7; 15 positions agree with TRBD2. V dropped 5 bases and J dropped 9; count of bases not matched to a gene: 8. In germline, CDR1 is SGHTA, CDR2 FQGNSA. This CDR3 is built from 15 residues. CDR3 DNA sequence: TGTGCCAGCAGCCCCGATGGACTAGCGGGGGGGAGGCAGTACTTC. Its translation: CASSPDGLAGGRQYF.

This clonotype was seen more than once but under ten times. The genes are TRBV7-6 and TRBJ1-4, with D perhaps matching TRBD1 (6 bases). Germline values: CDR1 SGHVS, CDR2 FNYEAQ. Between the trimmed V and J ends, which lost 5 bases and 4 bases, there was a span of 11 bases. There are 14 residues in the CDR3. As DNA, the CDR3 is TGTGCCAGCAGCCGGGACAACCTTAATGAAAAACTGTTTTTT. Its translation: CASSRDNLNEKLFF.

Many counts were recorded for this clonotype. The chain recombines TRBV7-8 with TRBJ2-7; 10 positions agree with TRBD2. Germline lookup yields CDR1 SGHVS and CDR2 FQNEAQ. The junction had 5 bases not matched to a gene; V was cut back by 6 bases and J by 0 bases. This CDR3 comprises 15 residues. The CDR3: CASSWTSGTSYEQYF. The CDR3 DNA reads TGTGCCAGCAGTTGGACTAGCGGTACCTCCTACGAGCAGTACTTC.